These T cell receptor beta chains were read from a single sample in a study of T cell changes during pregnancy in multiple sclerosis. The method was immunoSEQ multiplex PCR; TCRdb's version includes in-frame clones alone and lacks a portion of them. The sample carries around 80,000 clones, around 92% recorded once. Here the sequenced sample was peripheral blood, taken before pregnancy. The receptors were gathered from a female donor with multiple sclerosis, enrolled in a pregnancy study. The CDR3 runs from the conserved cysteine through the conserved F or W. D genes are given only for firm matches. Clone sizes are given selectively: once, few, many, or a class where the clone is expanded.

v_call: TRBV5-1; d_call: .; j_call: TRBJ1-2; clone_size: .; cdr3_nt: TGCGCCAGCAGCTTGGCGGCGACAGTAAACTATGGCTACACCTTC; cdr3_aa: CASSLAATVNYGYTF
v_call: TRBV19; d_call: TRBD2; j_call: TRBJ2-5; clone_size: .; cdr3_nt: TGTGCCAGTAGTATGGCGGGGGGCCAAGAGACCCAGTACTTC; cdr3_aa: CASSMAGGQETQYF
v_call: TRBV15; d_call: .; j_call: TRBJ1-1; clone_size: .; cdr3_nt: TGTGCCACCGATCCGGACACTGAAGCTTTCTTT; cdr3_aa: CATDPDTEAFF
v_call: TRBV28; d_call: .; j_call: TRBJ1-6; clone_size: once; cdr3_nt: TGTGCCAGCAGTTGGAGGCGGGGGGATTCACCCCTCCACTTT; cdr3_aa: CASSWRRGDSPLHF
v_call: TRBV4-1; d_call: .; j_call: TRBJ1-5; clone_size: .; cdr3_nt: TGCGCCAGCAGCCAGGTCGTCAGTCCTAATCAGCCCCAGCATTTT; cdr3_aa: CASSQVVSPNQPQHF
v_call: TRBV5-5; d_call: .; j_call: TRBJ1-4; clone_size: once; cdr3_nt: TGTGCCAGCAGCTTACGCAGCTTTAGTATAGACAGACTCCAGAATGAAAAACTGTTTTTT; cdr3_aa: CASSLRSFSIDRLQNEKLFF
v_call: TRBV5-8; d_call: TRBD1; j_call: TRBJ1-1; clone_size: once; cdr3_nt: TGTGCCAGCAGCTTCTACATGAGGACAGGGTGGAGCACTGAAGCTTTCTTT; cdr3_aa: CASSFYMRTGWSTEAFF
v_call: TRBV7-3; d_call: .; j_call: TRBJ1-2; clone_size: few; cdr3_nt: TGTGCCAGCAGCCCCTCCGGGGTCCAAGGTGGCTACACCTTC; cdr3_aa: CASSPSGVQGGYTF
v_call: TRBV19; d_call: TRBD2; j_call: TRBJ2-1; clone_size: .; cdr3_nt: TGTGCCAGTAATCTGGCTAGCGGATACAATGAGCAGTTCTTC; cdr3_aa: CASNLASGYNEQFF
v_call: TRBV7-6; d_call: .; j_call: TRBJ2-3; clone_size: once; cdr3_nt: TGTGCCAGCAGCTGGGTTGGACAGAGCACAGATACGCAGTATTTT; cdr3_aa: CASSWVGQSTDTQYF
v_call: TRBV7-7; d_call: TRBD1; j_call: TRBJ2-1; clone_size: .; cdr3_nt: TGTGCTAGCAGCTTACTCCAGGGGGCGGTCAATGAGCAGTTCTTC; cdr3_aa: CASSLLQGAVNEQFF
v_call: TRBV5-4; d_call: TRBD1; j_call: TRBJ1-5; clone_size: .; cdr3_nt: TGTGCCAGCAGCGACCAGACAGGGGGCATCCAGCATTTT; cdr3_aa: CASSDQTGGIQHF
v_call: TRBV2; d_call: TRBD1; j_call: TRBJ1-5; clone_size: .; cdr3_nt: TGTGCCAGCAGTGATTTGGGACAGGGGATCAATCAGCCCCAGCATTTT; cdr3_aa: CASSDLGQGINQPQHF
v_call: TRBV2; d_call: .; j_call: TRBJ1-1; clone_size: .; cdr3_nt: TGTGCCAGCAAACGGGGGACCACTGAAGCTTTCTTT; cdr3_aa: CASKRGTTEAFF
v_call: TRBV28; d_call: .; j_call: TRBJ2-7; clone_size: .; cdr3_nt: TGTGCCAGCAGTTTTTCGGGGGGCACCTACGAGCAGTACTTC; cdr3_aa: CASSFSGGTYEQYF
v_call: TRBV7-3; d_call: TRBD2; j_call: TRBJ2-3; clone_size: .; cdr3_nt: TGTGCCAGCAGCTTGGTGGGCGGGGGGGCCGGAGATACGCAGTATTTT; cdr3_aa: CASSLVGGGAGDTQYF
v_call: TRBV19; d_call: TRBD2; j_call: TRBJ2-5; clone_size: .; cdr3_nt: TGTGCCAGTAGTATCCTAGCGGGGGGGCAAGAGACCCAGTACTTC; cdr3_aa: CASSILAGGQETQYF
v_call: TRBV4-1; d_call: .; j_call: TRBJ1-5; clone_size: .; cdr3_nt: TGCGCCAGCAGCCAAGTAGGCTCACTAAGGCCCCAGCATTTT; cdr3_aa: CASSQVGSLRPQHF
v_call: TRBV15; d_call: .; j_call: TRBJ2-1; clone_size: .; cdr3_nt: TGTGCCACCAGCAGGAAAGGGGAATTAAGCAATGAGCAGTTCTTC; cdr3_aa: CATSRKGELSNEQFF
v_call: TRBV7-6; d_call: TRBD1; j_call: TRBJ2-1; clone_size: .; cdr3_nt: TGTGCCAGCAGCGAACAGGGGGCGCACAATGAGCAGTTCTTC; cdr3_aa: CASSEQGAHNEQFF
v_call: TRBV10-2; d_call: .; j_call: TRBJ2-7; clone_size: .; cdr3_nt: TGCGCCAGCAGTGACAGGGGACAAACCGTGTACTACGAGCAGTACTTC; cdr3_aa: CASSDRGQTVYYEQYF
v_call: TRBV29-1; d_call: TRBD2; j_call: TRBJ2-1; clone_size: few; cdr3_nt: TGCAGCGTAGATGGGACTAGCGGGGGCTCCTACAATGAGCAGTTCTTC; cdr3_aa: CSVDGTSGGSYNEQFF
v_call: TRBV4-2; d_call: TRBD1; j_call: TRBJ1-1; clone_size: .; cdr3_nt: TGTGCCAGCAGCCAACCGACAGGGGTGAACACTGAAGCTTTCTTT; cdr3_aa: CASSQPTGVNTEAFF
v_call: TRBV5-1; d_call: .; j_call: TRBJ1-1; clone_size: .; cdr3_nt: TGCGCCAGCAGCTTCCCCCAGGAACGGACAGTTTTT; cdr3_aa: CASSFPQERTVF
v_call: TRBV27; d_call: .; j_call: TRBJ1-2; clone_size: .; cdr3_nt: TGTGCCAGCAGTCCCTCAGGGATCTATGGCTACACCTTC; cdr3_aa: CASSPSGIYGYTF
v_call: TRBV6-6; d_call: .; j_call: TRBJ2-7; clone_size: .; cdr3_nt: TGTGCCAGCAGTTATCAACAGGGTCAGTACTTC; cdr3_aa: CASSYQQGQYF
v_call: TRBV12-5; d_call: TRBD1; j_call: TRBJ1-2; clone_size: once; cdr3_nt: TGTGCTAGTGGTTTCCCCCCCATGTCGGGACAGTTCTATGGCTACACCTTC; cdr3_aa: CASGFPPMSGQFYGYTF
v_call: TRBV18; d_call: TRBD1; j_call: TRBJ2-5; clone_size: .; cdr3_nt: TGTGCCAGCTCCCAGGGGGCGGTCGAAGAGACCCAGTACTTC; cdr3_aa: CASSQGAVEETQYF
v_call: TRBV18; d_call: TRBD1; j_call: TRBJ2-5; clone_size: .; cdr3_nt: TGTGCCAGCTCACCACTTTCGGGACAGGGGCAAGAGACCCAGTACTTC; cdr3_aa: CASSPLSGQGQETQYF
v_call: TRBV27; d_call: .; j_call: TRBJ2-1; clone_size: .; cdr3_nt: TGTGCCAGCAGGGGACTGATCAACAATGAGCAGTTCTTC; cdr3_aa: CASRGLINNEQFF
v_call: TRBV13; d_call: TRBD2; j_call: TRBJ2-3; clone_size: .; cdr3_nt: TGTGCCAGCAGCTTAGGCGCGGGGGGGCTCCGCACAGATACGCAGTATTTT; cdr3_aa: CASSLGAGGLRTDTQYF
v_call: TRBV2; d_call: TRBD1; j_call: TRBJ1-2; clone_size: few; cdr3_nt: TGTGCCAGCAGGGGACAGGGCTATCCCTTAATTATCTTC; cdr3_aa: CASRGQGYPLIIF
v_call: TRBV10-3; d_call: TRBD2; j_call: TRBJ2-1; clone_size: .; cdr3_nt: TGTGCCATCAGTGAGTCTCCTAGCGGGGATATCAATGAGCAGTTCTTC; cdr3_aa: CAISESPSGDINEQFF
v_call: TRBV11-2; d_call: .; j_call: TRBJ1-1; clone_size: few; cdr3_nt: TGTGCCAGCAGCTTATCTCTTCTCACTGAAGCTTTCTTT; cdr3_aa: CASSLSLLTEAFF
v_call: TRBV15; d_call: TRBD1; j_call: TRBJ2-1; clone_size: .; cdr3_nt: TGTGCCACCAGCAGCCAAGGACAGGGGGAAATAAATGAGCAGTTCTTC; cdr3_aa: CATSSQGQGEINEQFF
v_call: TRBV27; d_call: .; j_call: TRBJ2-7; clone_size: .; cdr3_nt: TGTGCCAGCAGTTTAACCGGGACAACCTACGAGCAGTACTTC; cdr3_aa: CASSLTGTTYEQYF
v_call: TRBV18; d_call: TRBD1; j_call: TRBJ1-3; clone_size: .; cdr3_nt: TGTGCCAGCTCAGGCGGGACAGGGGCTGGAAACACCATATATTTT; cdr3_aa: CASSGGTGAGNTIYF
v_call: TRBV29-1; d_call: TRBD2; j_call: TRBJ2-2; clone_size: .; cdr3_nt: TGCAGCGGCGGGGGTGCCACCGGGGAGCTGTTTTTT; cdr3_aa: CSGGGATGELFF
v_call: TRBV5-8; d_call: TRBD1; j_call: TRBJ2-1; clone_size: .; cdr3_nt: TGTGCCAGCAGCCCTGGTACCGGGACAGGCGTCAATGAGCAGTTCTTC; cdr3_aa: CASSPGTGTGVNEQFF
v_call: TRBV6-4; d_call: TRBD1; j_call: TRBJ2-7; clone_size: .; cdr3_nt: TGTGCCAGCATTTACAGGCCAGGGGGACCCTACGAGCAGTACTTC; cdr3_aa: CASIYRPGGPYEQYF
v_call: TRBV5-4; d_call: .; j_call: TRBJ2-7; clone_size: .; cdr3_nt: TGTGCCAGCAGCTTAAATCCAGGCCTCGCACCCTACGAGCAGTACTTC; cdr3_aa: CASSLNPGLAPYEQYF
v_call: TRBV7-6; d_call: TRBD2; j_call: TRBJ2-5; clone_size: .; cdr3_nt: TGTGCCAGCAGCCCGATGGCGGGGGGTGGGGAGACCCAGTACTTC; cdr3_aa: CASSPMAGGGETQYF
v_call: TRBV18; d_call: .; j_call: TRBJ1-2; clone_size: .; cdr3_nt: TGTGCCAGCTCGGAAAGACACGACTATGGCTACACCTTC; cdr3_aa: CASSERHDYGYTF
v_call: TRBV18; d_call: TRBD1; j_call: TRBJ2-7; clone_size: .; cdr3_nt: TGTGCCAGCGATCCCGGGACAGGGATCGAGCAGTACTTC; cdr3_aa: CASDPGTGIEQYF
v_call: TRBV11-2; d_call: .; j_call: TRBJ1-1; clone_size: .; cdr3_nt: TGTGCCAGCAGCTTACCTGGGCGCGTTCGCTTGGAAGCTTTCTTT; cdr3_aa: CASSLPGRVRLEAFF
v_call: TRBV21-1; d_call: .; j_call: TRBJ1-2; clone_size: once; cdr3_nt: TGTGCCAGCAGCGACCGGGACAACCATGGCTACACCTTC; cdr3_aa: CASSDRDNHGYTF
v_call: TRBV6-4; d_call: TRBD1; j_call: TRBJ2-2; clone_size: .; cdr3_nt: TGTGCCAGCAGTCCAACAGGGGGGAACACCGGGGAGCTGTTTTTT; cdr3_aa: CASSPTGGNTGELFF
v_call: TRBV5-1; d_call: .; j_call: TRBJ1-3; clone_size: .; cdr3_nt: TGCGCCAGCAGCCCCGCCGGGGAGGCACCTGGAAACACCATATATTTT; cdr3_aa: CASSPAGEAPGNTIYF
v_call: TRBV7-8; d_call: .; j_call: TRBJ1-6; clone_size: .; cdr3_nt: TGTGCCAGCAGCTTCAGGGATTCACCCCTCCACTTT; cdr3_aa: CASSFRDSPLHF
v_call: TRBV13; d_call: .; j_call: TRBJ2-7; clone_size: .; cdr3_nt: TGTGCCAGCAGCCCTTGGGGGGAAGACTACGAGCAGTACTTC; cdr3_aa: CASSPWGEDYEQYF
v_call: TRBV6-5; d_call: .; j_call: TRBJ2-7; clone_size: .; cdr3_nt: TGTGCCAGCAGTTACTCGCAGGTGGCGGGGTACGAGCAGTACTTC; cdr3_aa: CASSYSQVAGYEQYF
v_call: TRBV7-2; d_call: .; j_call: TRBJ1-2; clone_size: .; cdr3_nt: TGTGCCAGCAGACAGGTCGGCCAAAGCCCCGCCACCTTC; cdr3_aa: CASRQVGQSPATF
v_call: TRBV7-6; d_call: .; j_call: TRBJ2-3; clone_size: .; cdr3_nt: TGTGCCAGCAGCTTAAACCCAGGGAACACAGATACGCAGTATTTT; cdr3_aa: CASSLNPGNTDTQYF
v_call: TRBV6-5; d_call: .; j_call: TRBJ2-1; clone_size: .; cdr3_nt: TGTGCCAGCAGTTCCGGGACCTACAATGAGCAGTTCTTC; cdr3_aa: CASSSGTYNEQFF
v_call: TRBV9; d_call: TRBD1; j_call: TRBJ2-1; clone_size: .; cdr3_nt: TGTGCCAGCAGCGCCTTACAGGGGAGCTCCTACAATGAGCAGTTCTTC; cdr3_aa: CASSALQGSSYNEQFF
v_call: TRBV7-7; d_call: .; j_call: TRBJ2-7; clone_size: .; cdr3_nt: TGTGCTAGCAGCTTGCGGGACGGAGGGGAGCAGTACTTC; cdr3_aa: CASSLRDGGEQYF
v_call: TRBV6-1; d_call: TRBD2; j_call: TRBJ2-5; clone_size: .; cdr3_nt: TGTGCCAGCAGTGAAAGGACTAGCGGGGGCCTCCAAGAGACCCAGTACTTC; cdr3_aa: CASSERTSGGLQETQYF
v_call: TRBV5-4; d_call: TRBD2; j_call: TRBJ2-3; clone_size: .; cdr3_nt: TGTGCCAGCAGCAAAGAGGGACTAGCGGGGGGTCCTAGCACAGATACGCAGTATTTT; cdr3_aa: CASSKEGLAGGPSTDTQYF
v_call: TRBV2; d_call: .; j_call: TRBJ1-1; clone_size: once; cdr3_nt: TGTGCCAGCAGTGATGACAGACCTGAAGCTTTCTTT; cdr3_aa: CASSDDRPEAFF